The 15 T cell receptor beta chains given below trace back to one sample, sequenced in a study of shared clonotypes between healthy human individuals (dated by TCRdb to about 2020). Library prep was done by the immunoSEQ multiplex PCR assay. The clones in this table, taken by TCRdb from immuneACCESS, are in-frame only. Not every clone is retained; where verified, under half of the shortfall comes from an unresolved V gene, and the cause of the rest is unknown. The sample table shows nearly 750,000 clones, and 72% are seen once. In total, the top ten clones hold around 1.7% of the sample. The sample taken for sequencing was memory CD4+ T cells sorted from blood. Interpreted using the paper, the cell subset or site label stands for: CD45RA-negative fraction. These receptors came from a woman between 25 and 40 years old in good health.

This clone has a handful of counts. The genes are TRBV11-2 and TRBJ2-7, with 8 bases that match TRBD1. In germline, CDR1 is SGHAT, CDR2 FQNNGV. The CDR3 consists of 17 residues. V lost 5 bases to trimming and J lost 3 bases; unmatched junction nucleotides: 15. DNA for the CDR3: TGTGCCAGCAGCCCCGGCGGACAGGGTGGGTTCGGCTACGAGCAGTACTTC. Translated, it gives CASSPGGQGGFGYEQYF.

V gene TRBV7-9 combines with J gene TRBJ1-2; D may be TRBD1 (5 bases). Trimming stripped 7 bases from V and 5 bases from J, with 14 bases between. The CDR3 totals 13 residues. CDR1 is SEHNR and CDR2 is FQNEAQ in the germline V gene (reference sequence). DNA of the CDR3: TGTGCCAGCACCTGGGGGGAAAAATATGGCTACACCTTC. Translation gives CASTWGEKYGYTF.

The V gene is TRBV28, the J gene TRBJ1-1, with D tentatively TRBD1 (6 bases). V was trimmed by 4 bases and J by 4 bases, leaving 16 bases between them. The CDR3 consists of 15 residues. Germline V gene sequence: CDR1 MDHEN, CDR2 SYDVKM. The CDR3 DNA is TGTGCCAGCAGTTCTGGGGAGGGGGGCGGCACTGAAGCTTTCTTT. As protein: CASSSGEGGGTEAFF.

This chain uses TRBV2 with TRBJ1-5, with D possibly TRBD1 on 5 matching bases. Germline assignment: CDR1 SNHLY and CDR2 FYNNEI. The CDR3 sequence is 13 residues long. The V end was cut by 5 bases, the J end by 6 bases, with 11 bases between. DNA for the CDR3: TGTGCCAGCAGTTTGACACAGGTTCAGCCCCAGCATTTT. Translated, it gives CASSLTQVQPQHF.

This chain connects TRBV9 to TRBJ2-5; 10 nucleotides align to TRBD2. Trimming took 0 bases from V and 4 from J; bases not matched to a gene: 9. Germline CDR1 is SGDLS and CDR2 is YYNGEE. This CDR3 spans 17 amino acids. This chain's CDR3 is CASSVVVSGRSAETQYF. The CDR3 region has the DNA TGTGCCAGCAGCGTAGTGGTTAGCGGGAGGTCGGCAGAGACCCAGTACTTC.

This chain uses TRBV7-2 with TRBJ2-2, with unresolved D. CDR1 and CDR2 from the germline V gene are SGHTA and FQGNSA. Trimming took off 4 bases at V and 1 base at J, with 7 bases between the two ends. The CDR3 has 14 amino acids. CDR3: CASSWKLNTGELFF. CDR3 in DNA: TGTGCCAGCAGCTGGAAACTGAACACCGGGGAGCTGTTTTTT.

CDR3 in amino acids: CASSKFSGTSGKYEQYF. The DNA of the CDR3 is TGTGCCAGCAGCAAATTTTCCGGGACTAGCGGTAAGTACGAGCAGTACTTC. The chain carries TRBV5-6 and TRBJ2-7; TRBD2 agrees at 11 bases. Per germline, CDR1 SGHDT and CDR2 YYEEEE. The V segment lost 4 bases and the J segment 4 bases; nucleotides outside the gene matches: 13. This CDR3 comprises 17 residues.

The chain joins TRBV15 to TRBJ1-2; 7 bases are a match to TRBD1. V trimming: 3 bases; J trimming: 3 bases; junction bases outside the gene matches: 13. The CDR3 totals 17 residues. Germline CDR1 is LNHNV and CDR2 is YYDKDF (reference sequence). The CDR3 reads CATSRDQNRGRDYGYTF. CDR3 DNA sequence: TGTGCCACCAGCAGGGACCAAAACAGGGGAAGGGACTATGGCTACACCTTC.

Points on this clone: This sample includes further DNA sequences coding for the same CDR3. V usage is TRBV9 and J usage is TRBJ2-1, with D perhaps TRBD2 (6 bases). Trimming removed 0 bases from V and 6 bases from J, with 7 bases in between. The CDR3 spans 13 residues. Germline CDR1 reads SGDLS; CDR2 reads YYNGEE. The CDR3 DNA follows: TGTGCCAGCAGCGTAGGGGAGGTCAATGAGCAGTTCTTC. Protein: CASSVGEVNEQFF.

The chain links TRBV25-1 to TRBJ2-7; D may be TRBD1 (6 bases). The CDR3 totals 13 residues. V dropped 4 bases and J dropped 5 bases, with 12 bases sitting between them. Per germline, CDR1 MGHDK and CDR2 SYGVNS. The CDR3 spells CASSAPGVNEQYF. The CDR3 DNA follows: TGTGCCAGCAGTGCTCCAGGGGTAAACGAGCAGTACTTC.

This clone was seen a few times. This CDR3 is also generated by other DNA sequences in the sample. The chain is built from TRBV5-4 and TRBJ1-2, with D unresolved. CDR1 and CDR2 (germline): SGHNT, YYREEE (reference sequence). V lost 0 bases to trimming and J lost 0 bases, with 6 bases between them. This CDR3 comprises 14 residues. Here the CDR3 reads CASSLGGANYGYTF. DNA for the CDR3: TGTGCCAGCAGCTTGGGCGGTGCTAACTATGGCTACACCTTC.

V usage is TRBV6-6 and J usage is TRBJ1-5; D unclear. Looked up from germline, CDR1 is MNHNY and CDR2 is SVGAGI (reference sequence). This CDR3 region has 14 residues. Trimming removed 4 bases from V and 7 bases from J, with 14 bases in between. The CDR3 sequence: CASSLDPQRQPQHF. CDR3 in DNA: TGTGCCAGCAGTTTAGACCCCCAGCGGCAGCCCCAGCATTTT.

This clone was observed a single time. The chain uses TRBV5-1 and TRBJ1-2, with D possibly matching TRBD1 (5 bases). The CDR3 consists of 13 residues. Per the germline V gene, CDR1 is SGHRS and CDR2 is YFSETQ. Trimming cost V 0 bases and J 8 bases, with 11 bases left between them. CDR3: CASSLEGLRGYTF. CDR3 DNA: TGCGCCAGCAGCTTGGAGGGGTTGAGGGGCTACACCTTC.

The genes are TRBV19 and TRBJ2-5, with TRBD2 matching 11 bases. This CDR3 spans 15 amino acids. Germline V gene data show CDR1 as LNHDA and CDR2 as SQIVND (reference sequence). J lost 5 bases, V lost 3 bases, and 5 bases had no gene match. CDR3 DNA: TGTGCCAGTAGTATTAGCGGGAGGGCATCTGAGACCCAGTACTTC. Translating it yields CASSISGRASETQYF.

The chain carries TRBV6-6 and TRBJ1-5; D is unresolved. V lost 2 bases and J 4 bases, leaving 15 bases between the germline ends. Germline V CDR1 and CDR2: MNHNY, SVGAGI (reference sequence). This CDR3 has 16 residues. CDR3 nucleotide sequence: TGTGCCAGCAGTTACGGTTTAATTCAAGGTAATCAGCCCCAGCATTTT. Its translation is CASSYGLIQGNQPQHF.